The table lists the clone carrying this T cell receptor (beta chain) with many counts. Its cognate antigen is unknown. J was trimmed by 5 bases and V by 4 bases; bases with no gene match: 5. Per the germline V gene, CDR1 is SQVTM and CDR2 is ANQGSEA. The CDR3 length is 13 residues. This sample is drawn from a study of CD8 T cells in ankylosing spondylitis. Whole-study findings and limits: Matched ankylosing spondylitis synovial fluid reportedly contained a significantly enriched population of disease-linked clones.

Library preparation for TCR beta used quantitative 5'-RACE with molecular barcodes. MiXCR was run by TCRdb on the 5' RACE reads, yielding one entry per CDR3 protein. In the table there are about 300,000 distinct CDR3 sequences, more than 20% of which are singletons. The sample was blood, either unsorted or a sorted T cell fraction (not recorded which). The clonotype comes from a female donor with ankylosing spondylitis or in good health (not recorded which). The V call is TRBV29-1, the J call TRBJ2-7, with TRBD1 matching over 10 bases. CDR3 region: CSVAGTGDHEQYF. The DNA for the CDR3 is TGCAGCGTTGCGGGGACAGGGGACCACGAGCAGTACTTC.